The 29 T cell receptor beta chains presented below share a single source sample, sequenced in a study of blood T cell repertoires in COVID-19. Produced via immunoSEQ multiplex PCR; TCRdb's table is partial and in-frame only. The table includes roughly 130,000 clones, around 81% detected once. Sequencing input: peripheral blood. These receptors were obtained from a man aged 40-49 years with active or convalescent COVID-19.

Here the CDR3 reads CASSVEGRGNTEAFF. The CDR3 DNA sequence: TGTGCCAGCAGCGTAGAAGGCAGGGGGAACACTGAAGCTTTCTTT. The chain has TRBV9 and TRBJ1-1; possibly TRBD1 for D (6 bases). CDR1 and CDR2 from the germline V gene are SGDLS and YYNGEE. This CDR3 is 15 amino acids long. V was clipped by 0 bases and J by 1 base, with 10 bases between them.

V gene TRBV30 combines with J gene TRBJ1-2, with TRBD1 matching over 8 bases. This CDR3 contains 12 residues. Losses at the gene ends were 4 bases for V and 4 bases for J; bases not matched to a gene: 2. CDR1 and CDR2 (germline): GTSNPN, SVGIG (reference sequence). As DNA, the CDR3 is TGTGCCTGGACAGGGGGCTTCTATGGCTACACCTTC. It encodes CAWTGGFYGYTF.

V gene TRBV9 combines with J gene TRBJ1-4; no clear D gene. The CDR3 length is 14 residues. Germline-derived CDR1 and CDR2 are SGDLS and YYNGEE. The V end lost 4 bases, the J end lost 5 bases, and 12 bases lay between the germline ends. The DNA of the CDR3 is TGTGCCAGCAGCTCTAGCGGGAGGAATGAAAAACTGTTTTTT. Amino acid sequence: CASSSSGRNEKLFF.

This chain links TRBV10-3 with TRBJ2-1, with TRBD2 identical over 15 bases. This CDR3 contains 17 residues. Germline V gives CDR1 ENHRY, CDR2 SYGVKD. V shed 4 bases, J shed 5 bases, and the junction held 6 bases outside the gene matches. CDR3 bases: TGTGCCATCAGTGGCGGACTAGCGGGGGGGATTAACAATGAGCAGTTCTTC. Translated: CAISGGLAGGINNEQFF.

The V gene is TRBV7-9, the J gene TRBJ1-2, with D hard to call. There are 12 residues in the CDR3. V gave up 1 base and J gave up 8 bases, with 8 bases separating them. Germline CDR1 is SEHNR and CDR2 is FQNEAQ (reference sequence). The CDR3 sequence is CASSLVPAGYTF. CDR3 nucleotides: TGTGCCAGCAGCTTAGTCCCCGCGGGCTACACCTTC.

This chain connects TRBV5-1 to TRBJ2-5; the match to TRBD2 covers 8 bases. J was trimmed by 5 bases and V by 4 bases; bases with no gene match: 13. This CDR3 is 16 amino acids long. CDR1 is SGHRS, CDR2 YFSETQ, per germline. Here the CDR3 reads CASSVGGLAFGETQYF. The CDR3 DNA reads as TGCGCCAGCAGCGTAGGAGGACTAGCTTTCGGTGAGACCCAGTACTTC.

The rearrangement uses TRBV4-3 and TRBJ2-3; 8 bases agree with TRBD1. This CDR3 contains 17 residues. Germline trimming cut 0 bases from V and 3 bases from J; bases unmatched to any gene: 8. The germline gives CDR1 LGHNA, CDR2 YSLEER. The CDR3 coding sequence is TGCGCCAGCAGCCAAGATCTGACAGGGGATATAACAGATACGCAGTATTTT. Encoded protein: CASSQDLTGDITDTQYF.

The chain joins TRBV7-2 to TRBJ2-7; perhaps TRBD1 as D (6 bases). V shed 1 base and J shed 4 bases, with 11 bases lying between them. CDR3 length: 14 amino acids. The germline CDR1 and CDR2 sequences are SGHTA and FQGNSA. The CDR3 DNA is TGTGCCAGCAGCTTAGAGTGGGGGCCGTACGAGCAGTACTTC. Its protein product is CASSLEWGPYEQYF. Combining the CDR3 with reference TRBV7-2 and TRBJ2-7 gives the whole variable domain GAGVSQSPSNKVTEKGKDVELRCDPISGHTALYWYRQSLGQGLEFLIYFQGNSAPDKSGLPSDRFSAERTGGSVSTLTIQRTQQEDSAVYLCASSLEWGPYEQYFGPGTRLTVT.

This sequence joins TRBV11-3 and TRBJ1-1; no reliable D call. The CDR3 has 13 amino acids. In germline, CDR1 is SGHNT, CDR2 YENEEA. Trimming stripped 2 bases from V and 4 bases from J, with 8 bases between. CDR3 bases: TGTGCCAGCAGCTTACTCCCCAGCACTGAAGCTTTCTTT. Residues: CASSLLPSTEAFF.

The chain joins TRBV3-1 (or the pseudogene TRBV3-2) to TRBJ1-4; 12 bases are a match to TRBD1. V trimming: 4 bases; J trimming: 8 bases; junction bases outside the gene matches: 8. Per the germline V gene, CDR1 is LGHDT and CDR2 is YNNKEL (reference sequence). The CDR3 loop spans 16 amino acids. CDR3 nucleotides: TGTGCCAGCAGCCGAAACTCCGGGACAGGGGGCGAAAAACTGTTTTTT. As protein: CASSRNSGTGGEKLFF.

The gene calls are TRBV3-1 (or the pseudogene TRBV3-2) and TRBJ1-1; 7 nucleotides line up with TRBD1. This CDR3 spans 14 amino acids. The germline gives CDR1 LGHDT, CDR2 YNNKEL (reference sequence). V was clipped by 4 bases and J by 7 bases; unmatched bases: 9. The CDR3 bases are TGTGCCAGCAGCCGAACAGGGGCGCAAGGTGAAGCTTTCTTT. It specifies CASSRTGAQGEAFF.

The CDR3, as DNA: TGTGCCAGCAGCCGATACAGGGATAACCCTGGGGCCAACGTCCTGACTTTC. Translation gives CASSRYRDNPGANVLTF. The V call is TRBV7-3, the J call TRBJ2-6, with D possibly matching TRBD1 (6 bases). Germline CDR1 SGHTA, CDR2 FQGTGA. The CDR3 covers 17 residues. Trimming took off 5 bases at V and 2 bases at J, with 16 bases between the two ends.

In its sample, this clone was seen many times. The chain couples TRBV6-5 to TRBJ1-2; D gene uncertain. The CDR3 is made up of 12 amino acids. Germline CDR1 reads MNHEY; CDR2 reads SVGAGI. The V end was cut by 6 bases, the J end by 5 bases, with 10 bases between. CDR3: CASRSGPYGYTF. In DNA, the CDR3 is TGTGCCAGCAGATCCGGTCCGTATGGCTACACCTTC.

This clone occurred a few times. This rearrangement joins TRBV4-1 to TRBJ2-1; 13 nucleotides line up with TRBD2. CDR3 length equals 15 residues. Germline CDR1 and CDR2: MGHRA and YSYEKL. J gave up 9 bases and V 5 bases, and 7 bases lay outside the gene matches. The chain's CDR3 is CASSSPGLAGFEQFF. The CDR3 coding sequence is TGCGCCAGCAGCTCCCCGGGACTAGCGGGGTTTGAGCAGTTCTTC.

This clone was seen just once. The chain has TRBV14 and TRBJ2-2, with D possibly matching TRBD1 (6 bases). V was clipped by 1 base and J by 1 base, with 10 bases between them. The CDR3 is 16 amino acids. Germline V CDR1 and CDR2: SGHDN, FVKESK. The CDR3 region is CASSQVGRGNTGELFF. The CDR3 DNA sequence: TGTGCCAGCAGCCAAGTGGGCAGGGGGAACACCGGGGAGCTGTTTTTT.

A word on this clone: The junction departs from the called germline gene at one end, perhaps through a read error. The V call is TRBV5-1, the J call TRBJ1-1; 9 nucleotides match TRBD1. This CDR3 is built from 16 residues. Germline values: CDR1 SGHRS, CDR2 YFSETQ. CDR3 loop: CASTLMGQGMDTEAFF. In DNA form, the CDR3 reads TGCGCCAGCACCTTGATGGGACAGGGCATGGACACTGAAGCTTTCTTT.

The CDR3 loop reads CASSYVRTGRFSNQPQHF. The CDR3 DNA follows: TGTGCCAGCAGTTATGTTCGTACAGGGAGATTTAGCAATCAGCCCCAGCATTTT. The V gene is TRBV6-2 or TRBV6-3, the J gene TRBJ1-5; the D gene is possibly TRBD1 (6 bases). This CDR3 contains 18 residues. Deletions cut 3 bases from V and 0 bases from J, with 18 bases between. Germline loops: CDR1 MNHEY, CDR2 SVGEGT.

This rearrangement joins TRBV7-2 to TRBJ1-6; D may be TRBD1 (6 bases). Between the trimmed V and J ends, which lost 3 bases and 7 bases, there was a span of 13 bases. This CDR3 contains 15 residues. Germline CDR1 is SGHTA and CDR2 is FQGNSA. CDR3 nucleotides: TGTGCCAGCAGCTTTGGTGGGACATCGAATTCACCCCTCCACTTT. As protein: CASSFGGTSNSPLHF. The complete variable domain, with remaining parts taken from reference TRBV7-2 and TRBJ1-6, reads GAGVSQSPSNKVTEKGKDVELRCDPISGHTALYWYRQSLGQGLEFLIYFQGNSAPDKSGLPSDRFSAERTGGSVSTLTIQRTQQEDSAVYLCASSFGGTSNSPLHFGNGTRLTVT.

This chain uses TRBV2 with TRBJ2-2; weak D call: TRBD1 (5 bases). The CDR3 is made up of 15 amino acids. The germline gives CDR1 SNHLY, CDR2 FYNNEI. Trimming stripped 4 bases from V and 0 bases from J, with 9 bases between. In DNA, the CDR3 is TGTGCCAGCAGTGTCACACAGGCGAACACCGGGGAGCTGTTTTTT. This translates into CASSVTQANTGELFF.

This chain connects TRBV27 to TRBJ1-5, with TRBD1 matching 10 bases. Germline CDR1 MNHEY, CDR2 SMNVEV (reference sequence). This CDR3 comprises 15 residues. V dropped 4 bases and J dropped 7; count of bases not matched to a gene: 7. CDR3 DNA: TGTGCCAGCAGTTCGGGACAGGGGAGAGGCCAGCCCCAGCATTTT. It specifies CASSSGQGRGQPQHF.

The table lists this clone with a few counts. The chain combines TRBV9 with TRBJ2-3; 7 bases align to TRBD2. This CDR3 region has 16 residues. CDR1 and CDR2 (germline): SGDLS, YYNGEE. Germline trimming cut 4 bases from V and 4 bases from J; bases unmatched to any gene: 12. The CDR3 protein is CASSPYLGGSADTQYF. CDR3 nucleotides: TGTGCCAGCAGCCCCTACTTGGGAGGGTCCGCAGATACGCAGTATTTT.

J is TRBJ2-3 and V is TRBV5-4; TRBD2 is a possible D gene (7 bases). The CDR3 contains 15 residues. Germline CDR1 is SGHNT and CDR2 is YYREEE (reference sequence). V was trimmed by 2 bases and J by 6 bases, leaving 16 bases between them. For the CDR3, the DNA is TGTGCCAGCAGCTTAAGAGGGGGGGCCCGGGATACGCAGTATTTT. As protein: CASSLRGGARDTQYF.

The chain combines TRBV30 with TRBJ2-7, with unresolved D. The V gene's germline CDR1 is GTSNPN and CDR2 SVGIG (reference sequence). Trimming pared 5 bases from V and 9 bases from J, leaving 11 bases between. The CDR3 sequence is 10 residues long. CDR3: CAWDAGRQYF. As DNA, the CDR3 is TGTGCCTGGGATGCAGGCAGGCAGTACTTC.

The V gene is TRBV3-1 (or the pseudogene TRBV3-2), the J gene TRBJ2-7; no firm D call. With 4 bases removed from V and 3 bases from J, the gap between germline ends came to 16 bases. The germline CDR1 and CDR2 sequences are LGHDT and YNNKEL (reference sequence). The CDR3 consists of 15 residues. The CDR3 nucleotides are TGTGCCAGCAGCCGTACTAACCCGCTAATCTACGAGCAGTACTTC. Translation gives CASSRTNPLIYEQYF.

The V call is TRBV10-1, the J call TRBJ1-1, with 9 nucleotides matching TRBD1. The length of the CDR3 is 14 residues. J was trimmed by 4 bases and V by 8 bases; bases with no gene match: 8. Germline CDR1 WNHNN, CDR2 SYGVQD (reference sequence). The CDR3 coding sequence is TGCGCCAGCTCCGGGACAGGGCCCAGCACTGAAGCTTTCTTT. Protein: CASSGTGPSTEAFF.

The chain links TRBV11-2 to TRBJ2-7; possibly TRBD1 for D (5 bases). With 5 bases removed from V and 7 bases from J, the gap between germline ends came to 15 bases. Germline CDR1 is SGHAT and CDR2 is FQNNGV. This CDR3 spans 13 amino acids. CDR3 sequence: CASSRDSNGEQYF. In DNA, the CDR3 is TGTGCCAGCAGCAGAGACAGCAACGGAGAGCAGTACTTC.

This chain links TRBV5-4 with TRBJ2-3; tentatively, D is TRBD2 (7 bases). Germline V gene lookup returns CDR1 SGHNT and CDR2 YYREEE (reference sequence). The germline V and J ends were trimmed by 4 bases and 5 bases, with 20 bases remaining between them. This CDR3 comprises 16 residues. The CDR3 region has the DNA TGTGCCAGCAGCATCCCTCAAGGGGGGGCGGGAGATACGCAGTATTTT. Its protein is CASSIPQGGAGDTQYF.

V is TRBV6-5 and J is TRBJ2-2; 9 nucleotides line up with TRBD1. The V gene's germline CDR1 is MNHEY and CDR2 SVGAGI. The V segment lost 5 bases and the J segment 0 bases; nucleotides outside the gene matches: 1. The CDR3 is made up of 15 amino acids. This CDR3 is CASSRDRANTGELFF. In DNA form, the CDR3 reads TGTGCCAGCAGTCGGGACAGGGCGAACACCGGGGAGCTGTTTTTT.

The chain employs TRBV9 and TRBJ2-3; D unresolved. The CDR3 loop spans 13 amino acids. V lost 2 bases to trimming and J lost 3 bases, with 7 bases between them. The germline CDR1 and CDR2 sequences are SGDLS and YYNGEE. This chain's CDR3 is CASSVLDTDTQYF. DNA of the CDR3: TGTGCCAGCAGCGTTCTAGATACAGATACGCAGTATTTT.